The rows below give T cell receptor beta chains drawn from one sample of a study of T cells in Graves' hyperthyroidism and ophthalmopathy. MiXCR, run by TCRdb on the multiplex PCR reads, gives a single entry per CDR3 protein. This repertoire shows 640,000 or so distinct CDR3 sequences, roughly 14% found once; its top ten account for around 4%. The sequenced sample consisted of blood. These TCRs come from a woman aged 40 to 50 with Graves' ophthalmopathy. Each CDR3 is given with its conserved first and last residue. The D gene is left open where the match is weak. Expanded clones get a size class; other rows say once, few or many, or leave the size out.

d_gene	abundance	v_gene	len	j_gene	CDR3aa	CDR3nt
NA	many	TRBV7-2	15	TRBJ2-6	CASSPDLSGANVLTF	TGTGCCAGCAGCCCCGATCTCTCTGGGGCCAACGTCCTGACTTTC
NA	many	TRBV20-1	11	TRBJ1-1	CSALVNTEAFF	TGCAGTGCCCTGGTGAACACTGAAGCTTTCTTT
TRBD1	many	TRBV7-9	14	TRBJ2-7	CASSDRQGGYEQYF	TGTGCCAGCAGCGACCGACAGGGGGGCTACGAGCAGTACTTC
TRBD1	NA	TRBV10-3	14	TRBJ1-2	CAISDSTGGNSYTF	TGTGCCATCAGTGACTCGACAGGGGGTAATAGCTACACCTTC
TRBD1	many	TRBV6-2/TRBV6-3	14	TRBJ1-5	CASSNTGGGQPQHF	TGTGCCAGCAGCAATACAGGGGGCGGTCAGCCCCAGCATTTT
TRBD1	NA	TRBV11-1	16	TRBJ2-1	CASSLAYLSDRGGQFF	TGTGCCAGCAGCTTAGCGTACTTATCAGACAGGGGCGGGCAGTTCTTC
TRBD2	many	TRBV6-2/TRBV6-3	20	TRBJ2-2	CASSYHPGLATEGYTGELFF	TGTGCCAGCAGTTACCACCCGGGACTAGCAACGGAAGGTTACACCGGGGAGCTGTTTTTT
NA	many	TRBV9	14	TRBJ2-5	CASSEGSGGETQYF	TGTGCCAGCAGCGAGGGTAGTGGGGGAGAGACCCAGTACTTC
NA	many	TRBV5-5	14	TRBJ2-2	CASSIGPGSGELFF	TGTGCCAGCAGCATTGGACCGGGGTCCGGGGAGCTGTTTTTT
NA	many	TRBV30	12	TRBJ1-1	CAWTPRVAEAFF	TGTGCCTGGACACCTAGGGTGGCTGAAGCTTTCTTT
TRBD2	NA	TRBV12-3/TRBV12-4	16	TRBJ2-5	CASSLEIAGGQETQYF	TGTGCCAGCAGTTTAGAAATAGCGGGAGGGCAAGAGACCCAGTACTTC
NA	many	TRBV5-1	14	TRBJ1-1	CASSLQRQDTEAFF	TGCGCCAGCAGCCTTCAGAGGCAGGACACTGAAGCTTTCTTT
NA	many	TRBV27	17	TRBJ2-5	CASSLGWGSRGQETQYF	TGTGCCAGCAGTTTAGGTTGGGGGAGTAGAGGCCAAGAGACCCAGTACTTC
NA	many	TRBV2	13	TRBJ1-5	CASGRTANQPQHF	TGTGCCAGCGGGAGGACAGCTAATCAGCCCCAGCATTTT
TRBD1	many	TRBV11-2	16	TRBJ1-5	CASSPGTGGANQPQHF	TGTGCCAGCAGCCCAGGGACAGGGGGCGCGAATCAGCCCCAGCATTTT
NA	few	TRBV4-1	18	TRBJ1-5	CASSYAPLQANSNQPQHF	TGCGCCAGCAGCTACGCCCCCCTACAAGCTAATAGCAATCAGCCCCAGCATTTT
NA	NA	TRBV7-9	13	TRBJ2-2	CASSFLGIGELFF	TGTGCCAGCAGCTTTTTAGGAATCGGGGAGCTGTTTTTT
NA	NA	TRBV7-9	12	TRBJ1-2	CASSLSQAGYTF	TGTGCCAGCAGCTTATCCCAGGCGGGCTACACCTTC
NA	many	TRBV11-2	17	TRBJ2-2	CASSPRLTGTNTGELFF	TGTGCCAGCAGCCCCAGGCTGACCGGGACTAACACCGGGGAGCTGTTTTTT
NA	many	TRBV28	14	TRBJ2-4	CASSPQGPKNIQYF	TGTGCCAGCAGTCCTCAGGGGCCCAAAAACATTCAGTACTTC
TRBD1	many	TRBV28	15	TRBJ2-7	CASSSPRGSSYEQYF	TGTGCCAGCAGTTCCCCCAGGGGGAGCTCCTACGAGCAGTACTTC
NA	many	TRBV20-1	12	TRBJ1-5	CSARDLNQPQHF	TGCAGTGCGCGGGACCTGAATCAGCCCCAGCATTTT
NA	NA	TRBV30	11	TRBJ1-5	CAWDMSGPQHF	TGTGCCTGGGACATGTCAGGGCCCCAGCATTTT
NA	NA	TRBV12-3/TRBV12-4	14	TRBJ1-2	CASSKNARTGGYTF	TGTGCCAGCAGCAAAAACGCACGGACCGGTGGCTACACCTTC
NA	few	TRBV19	14	TRBJ1-1	CASSITGFNTEAFF	TGTGCCAGTAGTATAACAGGATTTAACACTGAAGCTTTCTTT
NA	NA	TRBV4-3	16	TRBJ2-7	CASSQDKRLGPYEQYF	TGCGCCAGCAGCCAAGACAAACGGCTGGGACCCTACGAGCAGTACTTC
NA	many	TRBV12-3/TRBV12-4	13	TRBJ1-5	CASSSKSNQPQHF	TGTGCCAGCAGTTCGAAAAGCAATCAGCCCCAGCATTTT
NA	many	TRBV19	15	TRBJ2-2	CASSMVERYTGELFF	TGTGCCAGTAGTATGGTCGAGAGGTACACCGGGGAGCTGTTTTTT
NA	NA	TRBV29-1	14	TRBJ1-1	CSVGVSLSNTEAFF	TGCAGCGTTGGGGTCTCCTTATCGAACACTGAAGCTTTCTTT
NA	NA	TRBV10-3	14	TRBJ1-2	CAISESIDYLGYTF	TGTGCCATCAGTGAGTCTATCGATTACCTGGGCTACACCTTC
TRBD2	few	TRBV10-3	14	TRBJ2-7	CAISGNGRTYEQYF	TGTGCCATCAGTGGTAACGGGAGGACCTACGAGCAGTACTTC
TRBD1	many	TRBV6-8	16	TRBJ2-7	CASSYSGQGDENEQYF	TGTGCCAGCAGTTATTCCGGACAGGGAGATGAGAACGAGCAGTACTTC
NA	NA	TRBV28	15	TRBJ1-6	CASSQPHRTNSPLHF	TGTGCCAGCAGCCAACCACATCGGACCAATTCACCCCTCCACTTT
TRBD1	many	TRBV6-1	14	TRBJ1-2	CASIPGQASYGHTF	TGTGCCAGCATTCCGGGACAGGCAAGCTATGGCCACACCTTC
NA	NA	TRBV6-2/TRBV6-3	14	TRBJ1-1	CASSYSKPVREAFF	TGTGCCAGCAGTTACTCGAAACCTGTTCGTGAAGCTTTCTTT
NA	many	TRBV10-3	13	TRBJ1-1	CAAVGTRNTEAFF	TGTGCCGCTGTCGGGACGAGGAACACTGAAGCTTTCTTT